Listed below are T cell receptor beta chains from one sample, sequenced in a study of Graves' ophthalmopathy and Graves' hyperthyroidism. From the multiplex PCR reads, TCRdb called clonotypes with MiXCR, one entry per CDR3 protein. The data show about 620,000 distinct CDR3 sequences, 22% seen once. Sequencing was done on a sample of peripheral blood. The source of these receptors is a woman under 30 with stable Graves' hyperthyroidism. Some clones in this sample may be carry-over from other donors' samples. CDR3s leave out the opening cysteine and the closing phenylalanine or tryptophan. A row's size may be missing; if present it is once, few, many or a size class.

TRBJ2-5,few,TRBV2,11,ASSVVVQETQY
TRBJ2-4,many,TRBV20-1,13,SARVGETGINIQY
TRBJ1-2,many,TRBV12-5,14,ASGLVLGAANYGYT
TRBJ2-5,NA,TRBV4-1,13,ASSPTSENQETQY
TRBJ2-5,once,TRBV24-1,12,ATSDFTVQETQY
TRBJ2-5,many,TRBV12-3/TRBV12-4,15,ASSSRTSGEIQETQY
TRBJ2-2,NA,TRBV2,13,ASRRTVSNTGELF
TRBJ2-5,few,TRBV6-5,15,ASSYNSGGPVLETQY
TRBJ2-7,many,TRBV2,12,ASRKDRRSYEQY
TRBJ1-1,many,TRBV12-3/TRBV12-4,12,ASSLSRGNTEAF
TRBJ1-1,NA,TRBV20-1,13,SARSSRRLGAEAF
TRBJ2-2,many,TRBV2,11,ASRRDVTGELF
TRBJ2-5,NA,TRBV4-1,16,ASSQDPLRFRGKETQD
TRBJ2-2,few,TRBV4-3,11,ASSQDTRGELF
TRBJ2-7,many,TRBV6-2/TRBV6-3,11,ASRRLAGYEQY
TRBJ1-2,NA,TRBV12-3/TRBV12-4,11,ASTSGGDYGYT
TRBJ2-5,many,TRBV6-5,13,ASSYYGGGRGTQY
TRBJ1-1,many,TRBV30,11,GTHHFGNTEAF
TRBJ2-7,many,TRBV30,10,AWSHPQYEQY
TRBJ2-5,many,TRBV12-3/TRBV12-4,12,ASSTWTFQETQY
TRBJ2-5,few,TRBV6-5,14,ASSYSGPEGVETQY
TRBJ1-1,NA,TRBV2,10,ASSEAVMGAF
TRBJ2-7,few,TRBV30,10,AWSPVSYEQY
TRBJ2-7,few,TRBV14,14,ASSQPRGDTAYEQY
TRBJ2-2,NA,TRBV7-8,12,ASSEQYGGGELF
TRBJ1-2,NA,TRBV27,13,ASSTTPYRDYGYT
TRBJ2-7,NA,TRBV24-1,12,ATSDTRTGAEQY
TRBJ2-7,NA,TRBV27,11,ASSLGAHYEQY
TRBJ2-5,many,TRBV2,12,ASSQVRKQETQY
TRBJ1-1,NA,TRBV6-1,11,ASSQGARAEAF
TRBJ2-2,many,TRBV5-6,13,ASSADRPHTGELF
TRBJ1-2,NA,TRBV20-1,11,SARQGTNYGYT
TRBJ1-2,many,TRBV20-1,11,SASGRRSGGYT
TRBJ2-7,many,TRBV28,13,ASRTGGLSSYEQY
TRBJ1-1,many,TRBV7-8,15,ASSFDRGATMNTEAF
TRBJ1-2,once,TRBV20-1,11,SAKFPGGYGYT
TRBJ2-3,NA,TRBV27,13,ASSLLAASTDTQY
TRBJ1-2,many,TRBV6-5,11,ASSYSKGNGYT
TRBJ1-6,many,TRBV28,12,ASSLPEINSPLH
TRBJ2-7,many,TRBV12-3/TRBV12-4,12,ASAKGDGSYEQY
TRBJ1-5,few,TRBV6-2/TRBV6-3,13,AGMPGFYSNQPQH
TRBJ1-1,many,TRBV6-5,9,ASIWGTEAF
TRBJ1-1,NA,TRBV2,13,ASSGRQSMNTEAF
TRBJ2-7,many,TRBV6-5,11,ASTPVDDGEQY
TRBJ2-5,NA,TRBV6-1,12,ASSEEGARETQY
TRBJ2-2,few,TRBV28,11,ASGSRETGELF
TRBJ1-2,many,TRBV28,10,ASSRNNYGYT
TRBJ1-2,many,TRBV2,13,ASSLNRVGNYGYT
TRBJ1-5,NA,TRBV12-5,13,ASARDGYSNQPQH
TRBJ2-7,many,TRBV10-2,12,ASKGQQGPYEQY
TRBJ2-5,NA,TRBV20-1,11,SASRTGKETQY
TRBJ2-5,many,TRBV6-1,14,ASSESSGTGGETQY
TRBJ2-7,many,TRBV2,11,AIRTGFSYEQY
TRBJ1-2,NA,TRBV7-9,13,ASSLAGPSNYGYT
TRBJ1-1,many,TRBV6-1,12,ASSEGVANTEAF
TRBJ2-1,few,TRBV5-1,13,ASSLDTSGIDEQF
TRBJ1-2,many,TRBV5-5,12,ASDLERQTYGYT
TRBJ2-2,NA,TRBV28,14,ASSPSDRGNTGELF
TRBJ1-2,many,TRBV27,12,ASSLTGTGGGYT
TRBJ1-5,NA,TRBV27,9,ASPTNQPQH